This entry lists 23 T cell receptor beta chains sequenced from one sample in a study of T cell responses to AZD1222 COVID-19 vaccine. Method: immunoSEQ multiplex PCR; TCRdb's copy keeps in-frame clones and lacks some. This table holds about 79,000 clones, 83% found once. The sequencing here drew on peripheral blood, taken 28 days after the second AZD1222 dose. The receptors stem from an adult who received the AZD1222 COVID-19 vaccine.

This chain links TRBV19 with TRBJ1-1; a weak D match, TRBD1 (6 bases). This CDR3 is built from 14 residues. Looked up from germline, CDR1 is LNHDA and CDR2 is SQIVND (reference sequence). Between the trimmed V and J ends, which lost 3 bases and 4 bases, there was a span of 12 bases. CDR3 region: CASSMVQGGTEAFF. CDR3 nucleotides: TGTGCCAGTAGTATGGTACAGGGAGGCACTGAAGCTTTCTTT. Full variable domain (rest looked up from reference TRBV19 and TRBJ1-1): DGGITQSPKYLFRKEGQNVTLSCEQNLNHDAMYWYRQDPGQGLRLIYYSQIVNDFQKGDIAEGYSVSREKKESFPLTVTSAQKNPTAFYLCASSMVQGGTEAFFGQGTRLTVV.

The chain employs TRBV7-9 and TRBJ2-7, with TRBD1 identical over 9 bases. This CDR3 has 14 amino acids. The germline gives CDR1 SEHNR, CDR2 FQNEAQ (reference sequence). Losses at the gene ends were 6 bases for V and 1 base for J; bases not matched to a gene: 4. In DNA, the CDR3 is TGTGCCAGCAGTCACAGGGGGCAATCCTACGAGCAGTACTTC. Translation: CASSHRGQSYEQYF.

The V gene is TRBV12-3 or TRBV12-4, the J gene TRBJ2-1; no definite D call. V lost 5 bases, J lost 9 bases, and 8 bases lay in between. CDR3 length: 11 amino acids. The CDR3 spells CASSLDAEQFF. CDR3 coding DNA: TGTGCCAGCAGTCTCGACGCTGAGCAGTTCTTC.

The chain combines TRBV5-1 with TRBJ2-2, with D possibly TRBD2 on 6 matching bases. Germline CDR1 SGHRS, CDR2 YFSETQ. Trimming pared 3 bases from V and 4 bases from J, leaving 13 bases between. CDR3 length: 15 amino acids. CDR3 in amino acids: CASSSPGLLTGELFF. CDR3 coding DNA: TGCGCCAGCAGCTCGCCGGGACTCCTCACCGGGGAGCTGTTTTTT.

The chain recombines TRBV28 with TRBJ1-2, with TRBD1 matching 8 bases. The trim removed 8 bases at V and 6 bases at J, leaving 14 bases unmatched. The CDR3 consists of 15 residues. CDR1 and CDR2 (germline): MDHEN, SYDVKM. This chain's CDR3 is CASSSGQGEVHGYTF. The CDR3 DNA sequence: TGTGCCAGCTCATCAGGACAGGGTGAGGTGCATGGCTACACCTTC.

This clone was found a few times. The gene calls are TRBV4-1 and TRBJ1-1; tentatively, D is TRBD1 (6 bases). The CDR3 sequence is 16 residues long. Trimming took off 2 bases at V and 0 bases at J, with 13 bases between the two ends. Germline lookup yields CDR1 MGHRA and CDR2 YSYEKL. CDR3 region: CASSQRGRGVNTEAFF. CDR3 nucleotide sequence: TGCGCCAGCAGCCAAAGGGGGAGGGGCGTGAACACTGAAGCTTTCTTT.

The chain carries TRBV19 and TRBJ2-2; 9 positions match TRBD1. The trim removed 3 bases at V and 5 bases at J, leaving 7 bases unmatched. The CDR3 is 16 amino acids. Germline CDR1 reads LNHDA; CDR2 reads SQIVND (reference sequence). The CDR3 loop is CASSIRRQGETGELFF. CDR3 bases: TGTGCCAGTAGTATCCGGAGACAGGGGGAGACCGGGGAGCTGTTTTTT.

CDR3 in DNA: TGTGCCAGTGAGGAGGGGTCCTCCTACGAGCAGTACTTC. It codes for CASEEGSSYEQYF. This chain joins TRBV7-9 and TRBJ2-7; D may be TRBD2 (6 bases). Trimming cost V 9 bases and J 0 bases, with 12 bases left between them. CDR1 is SEHNR, CDR2 FQNEAQ, per germline (reference sequence). The CDR3 contains 13 residues.

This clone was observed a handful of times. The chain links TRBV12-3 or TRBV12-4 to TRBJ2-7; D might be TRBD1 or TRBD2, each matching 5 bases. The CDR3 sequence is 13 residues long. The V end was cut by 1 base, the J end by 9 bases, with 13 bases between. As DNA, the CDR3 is TGTGCCAGCAGTTTAGTGGGACCTGAGGCGCAGTACTTC. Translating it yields CASSLVGPEAQYF.

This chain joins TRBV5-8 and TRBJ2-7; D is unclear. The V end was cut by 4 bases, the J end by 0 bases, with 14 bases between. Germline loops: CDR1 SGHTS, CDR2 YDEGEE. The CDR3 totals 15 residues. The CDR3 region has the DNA TGTGCCAGCAGCCAAAAAATCAGAAACTCCTACGAGCAGTACTTC. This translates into CASSQKIRNSYEQYF.

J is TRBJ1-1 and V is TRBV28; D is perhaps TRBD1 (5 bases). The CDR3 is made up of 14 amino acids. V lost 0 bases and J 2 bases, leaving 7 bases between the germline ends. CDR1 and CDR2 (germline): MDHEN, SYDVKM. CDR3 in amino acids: CASSLWGDNTEAFF. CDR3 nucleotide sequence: TGTGCCAGCAGTTTATGGGGGGACAACACTGAAGCTTTCTTT.

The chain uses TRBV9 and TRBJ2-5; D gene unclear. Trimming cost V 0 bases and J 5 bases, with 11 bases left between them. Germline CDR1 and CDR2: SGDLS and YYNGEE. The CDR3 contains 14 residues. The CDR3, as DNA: TGTGCCAGCAGCGTAGCTGGTTTTCTGGAGACCCAGTACTTC. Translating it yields CASSVAGFLETQYF. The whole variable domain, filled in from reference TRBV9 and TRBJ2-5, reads DSGVTQTPKHLITATGQRVTLRCSPRSGDLSVYWYQQSLDQGLQFLIQYYNGEERAKGNILERFSAQQFPDLHSELNLSSLELGDSALYFCASSVAGFLETQYFGPGTRLLVL.

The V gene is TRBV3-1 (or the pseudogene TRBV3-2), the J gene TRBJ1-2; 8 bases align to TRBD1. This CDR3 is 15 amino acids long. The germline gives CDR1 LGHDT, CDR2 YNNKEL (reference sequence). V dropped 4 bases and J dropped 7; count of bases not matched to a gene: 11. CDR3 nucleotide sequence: TGTGCCAGCAGCCGGCCGCTTACAGGGGGAGGTGGCTACACCTTC. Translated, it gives CASSRPLTGGGGYTF.

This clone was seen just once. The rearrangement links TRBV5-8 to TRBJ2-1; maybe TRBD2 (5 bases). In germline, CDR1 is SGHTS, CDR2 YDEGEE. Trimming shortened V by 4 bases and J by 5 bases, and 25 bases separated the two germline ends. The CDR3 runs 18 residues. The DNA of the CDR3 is TGTGCCAGCAGCCTCAACGGGGAGCGGAAAAATGTAGACAATGAGCAGTTCTTC. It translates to CASSLNGERKNVDNEQFF.

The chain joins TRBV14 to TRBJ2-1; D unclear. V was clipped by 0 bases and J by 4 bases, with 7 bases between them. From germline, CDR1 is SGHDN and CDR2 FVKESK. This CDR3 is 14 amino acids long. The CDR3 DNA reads TGTGCCAGCAGCCAAGAGTGGGGTTACAATGAGCAGTTCTTC. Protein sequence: CASSQEWGYNEQFF.

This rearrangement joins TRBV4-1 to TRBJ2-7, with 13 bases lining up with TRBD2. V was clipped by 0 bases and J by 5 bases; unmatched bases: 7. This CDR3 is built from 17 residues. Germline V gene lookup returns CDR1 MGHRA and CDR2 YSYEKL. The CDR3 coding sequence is TGCGCCAGCAGCCAAGATACTAGCGGGAGGGCCAACCACGAGCAGTACTTC. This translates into CASSQDTSGRANHEQYF.

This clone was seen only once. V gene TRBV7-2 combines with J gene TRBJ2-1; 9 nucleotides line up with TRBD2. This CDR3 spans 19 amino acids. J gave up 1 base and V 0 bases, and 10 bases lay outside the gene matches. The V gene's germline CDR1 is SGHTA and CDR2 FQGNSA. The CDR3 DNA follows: TGTGCCAGCAGCTTAGCCAATGCGGGAGGGCTGGGGTCCTACAATGAGCAGTTCTTC. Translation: CASSLANAGGLGSYNEQFF.

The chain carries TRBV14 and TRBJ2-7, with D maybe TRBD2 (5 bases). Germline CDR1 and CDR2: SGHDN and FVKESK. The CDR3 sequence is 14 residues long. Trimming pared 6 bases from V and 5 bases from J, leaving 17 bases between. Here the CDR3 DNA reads TGTGCCAGCAGTCTAAGAGGGAGTGGGAACGAGCAGTACTTC. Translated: CASSLRGSGNEQYF. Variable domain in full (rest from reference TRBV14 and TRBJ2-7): EAGVTQFPSHSVIEKGQTVTLRCDPISGHDNLYWYRRVMGKEIKFLLHFVKESKQDESGMPNNRFLAERTGGTYSTLKVQPAELEDSGVYFCASSLRGSGNEQYFGPGTRLTVT.

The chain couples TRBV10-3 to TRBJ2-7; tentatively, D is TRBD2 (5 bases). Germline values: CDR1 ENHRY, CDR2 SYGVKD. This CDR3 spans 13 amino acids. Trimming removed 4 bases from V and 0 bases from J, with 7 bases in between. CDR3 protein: CAISVTSSYEQYF. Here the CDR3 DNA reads TGTGCCATCAGTGTAACTAGCTCCTACGAGCAGTACTTC.

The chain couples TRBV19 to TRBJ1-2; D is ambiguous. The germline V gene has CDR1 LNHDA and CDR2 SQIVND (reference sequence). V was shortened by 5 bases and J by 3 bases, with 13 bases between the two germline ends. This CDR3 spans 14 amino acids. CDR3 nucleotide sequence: TGTGCCAGTAGTTACACCGCTTCGGACTATGGCTACACCTTC. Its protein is CASSYTASDYGYTF.

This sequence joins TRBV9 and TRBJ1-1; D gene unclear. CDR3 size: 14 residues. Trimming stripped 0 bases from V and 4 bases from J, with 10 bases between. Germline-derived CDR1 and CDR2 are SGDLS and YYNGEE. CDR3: CASSVGTLGTEAFF. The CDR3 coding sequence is TGTGCCAGCAGCGTAGGAACATTGGGCACTGAAGCTTTCTTT.

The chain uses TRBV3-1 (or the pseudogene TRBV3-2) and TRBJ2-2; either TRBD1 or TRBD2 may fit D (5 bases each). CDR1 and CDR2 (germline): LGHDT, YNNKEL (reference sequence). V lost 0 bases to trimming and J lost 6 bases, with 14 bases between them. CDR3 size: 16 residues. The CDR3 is CASSQDLGRAAGELFF. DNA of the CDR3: TGTGCCAGCAGCCAAGATTTGGGACGGGCGGCCGGGGAGCTGTTTTTT.

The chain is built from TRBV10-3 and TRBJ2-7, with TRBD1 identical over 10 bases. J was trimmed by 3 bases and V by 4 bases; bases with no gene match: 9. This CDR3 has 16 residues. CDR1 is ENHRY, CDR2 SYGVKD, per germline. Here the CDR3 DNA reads TGTGCCATCAGTGGAGGACCCGGGACAGGGGTCTACGAGCAGTACTTC. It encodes CAISGGPGTGVYEQYF.